These T cell receptor beta chains were read from a single sample in a study of monozygotic twins with inflammatory bowel disease. No DNA is given; TCRdb re-called the 5' RACE reads and lists each CDR3 protein once. In total, the table holds around 140,000 distinct CDR3 sequences. Material: blood. The receptors come from a human donor with ulcerative colitis or Crohn's disease, or a healthy co-twin of an affected twin (not recorded which). CDR3s include the opening cysteine and the closing phenylalanine or tryptophan.

v_call: TRBV25-1; j_call: TRBJ1-1; cdr3_aa: CASIWTGGTEAFF
v_call: TRBV9; j_call: TRBJ2-7; cdr3_aa: CASSVDKVSYEQYF
v_call: TRBV5-6; j_call: TRBJ1-2; cdr3_aa: CASSQSTNYGYTF
v_call: TRBV11-2; j_call: TRBJ2-1; cdr3_aa: CASSLTRLAGLNEQFF
v_call: TRBV6-2/TRBV6-3; j_call: TRBJ1-1; cdr3_aa: CASSYSIVQGALETEAFF
v_call: TRBV20-1; j_call: TRBJ1-1; cdr3_aa: CSARGTAGEAFF
v_call: TRBV5-4; j_call: TRBJ2-3; cdr3_aa: CASSQEDTQYF
v_call: TRBV4-1; j_call: TRBJ1-6; cdr3_aa: CASSQDQWDSPLHF
v_call: TRBV20-1; j_call: TRBJ1-1; cdr3_aa: CSARAPQGLNTEAFF
v_call: TRBV29-1; j_call: TRBJ2-7; cdr3_aa: CSVIFHSYEQYF
v_call: TRBV20-1; j_call: TRBJ2-7; cdr3_aa: CSADPGGFYEQYF
v_call: TRBV12-3/TRBV12-4; j_call: TRBJ1-5; cdr3_aa: CASSPGSEHNQPQHF
v_call: TRBV14; j_call: TRBJ1-2; cdr3_aa: CASSPRTDYYGYTF
v_call: TRBV12-3/TRBV12-4; j_call: TRBJ2-1; cdr3_aa: CASSLGLASYNEQFF